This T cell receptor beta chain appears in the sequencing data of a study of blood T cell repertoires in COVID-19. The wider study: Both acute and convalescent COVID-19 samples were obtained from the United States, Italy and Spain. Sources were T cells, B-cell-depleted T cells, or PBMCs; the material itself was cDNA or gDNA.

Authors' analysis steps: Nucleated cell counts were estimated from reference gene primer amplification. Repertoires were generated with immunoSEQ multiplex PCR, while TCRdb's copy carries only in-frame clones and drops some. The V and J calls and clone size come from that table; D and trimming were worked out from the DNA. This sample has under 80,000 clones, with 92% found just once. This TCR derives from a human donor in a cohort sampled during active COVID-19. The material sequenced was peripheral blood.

The CDR3 loop is CASSKSQGLAETQYF. DNA of the CDR3: TGTGCCAGTAGTAAAAGTCAGGGGCTTGCAGAGACCCAGTACTTC. The chain combines TRBV19 with TRBJ2-5; perhaps TRBD1 as D (6 bases). This CDR3 is built from 15 residues. The ends were cut back, 4 bases at V and 4 bases at J, with 16 bases in the middle. The germline CDR1 and CDR2 sequences are LNHDA and SQIVND (reference sequence). Full variable domain (missing parts from reference TRBV19 and TRBJ2-5): DGGITQSPKYLFRKEGQNVTLSCEQNLNHDAMYWYRQDPGQGLRLIYYSQIVNDFQKGDIAEGYSVSREKKESFPLTVTSAQKNPTAFYLCASSKSQGLAETQYFGPGTRLLVL.